Below are 16 T cell receptor beta chains sequenced from a single sample in a study of shared clonotypes between healthy human individuals. Only CD45RO-negative cells positively selected for CCR7 counted as naive CD8 cells, so terminally differentiated effector memory CD45RA+ cells were excluded. Using immunoSEQ multiplex PCR, the repertoire was profiled, and TCRdb retains in-frame clones only, with some absent. The sample carries about 1.9 million clones, about 94% recorded once. The source material was naive CD8+ T cells from PBMCs. These receptors came from a man aged 18 to 29 in good health. Some clones in this sample may be carry-over from other donors' samples.

In its sample, this clone was seen once. The V and J genes are TRBV4-1 and TRBJ2-5; TRBD1 might be the D (7 bases). The CDR3 sequence is 15 residues long. Germline CDR1 and CDR2: MGHRA and YSYEKL. V was pared by 6 bases and J by 5 bases, with 19 bases between. CDR3 bases: TGCGCCAGCAGGTCACAGGGGCGGGGCGGGGAGACCCAGTACTTC. Translated: CASRSQGRGGETQYF.

V is TRBV6-5 and J is TRBJ2-7; D ambiguous. There are 15 residues in the CDR3. Germline V lookup: CDR1 MNHEY, CDR2 SVGAGI. Deletions cut 3 bases from V and 2 bases from J, with 14 bases between. Here the CDR3 DNA reads TGTGCCAGCAGTTATCCCCCAGACAAACCCTACGAGCAGTACTTC. Its translation is CASSYPPDKPYEQYF.

The chain links TRBV6-1 to TRBJ2-7; D is uncertain. This CDR3 comprises 14 residues. Germline-derived CDR1 and CDR2 are MNHNS and SASEGT. The germline V and J ends were trimmed by 0 bases and 0 bases, with 6 bases remaining between them. CDR3 protein: CASSEARLSYEQYF. The DNA for the CDR3 is TGTGCCAGCAGTGAAGCTAGGCTCTCCTACGAGCAGTACTTC.

The rearrangement uses TRBV27 and TRBJ2-3, with no clear D. Germline V gene sequence: CDR1 MNHEY, CDR2 SMNVEV (reference sequence). This CDR3 is 13 amino acids long. Trimming removed 3 bases from V and 2 bases from J, with 6 bases in between. This chain's CDR3 is CASSLWLTDTQYF. The CDR3 DNA reads as TGTGCCAGCAGTTTGTGGCTCACAGATACGCAGTATTTT.

This clone was seen just once. V is TRBV4-1 and J is TRBJ2-2, with D perhaps given as TRBD1 or TRBD2 (5 bases each). Germline V gives CDR1 MGHRA, CDR2 YSYEKL. V gave up 0 bases and J gave up 7 bases, with 18 bases separating them. The CDR3 length is 17 residues. The CDR3 sequence is CASSQETPARGNGELFF. The CDR3, as DNA: TGCGCCAGCAGCCAAGAGACCCCCGCGAGGGGAAACGGGGAGCTGTTTTTT.

This chain connects TRBV14 to TRBJ2-2; the D gene is possibly TRBD2 (5 bases). Trimming pared 1 base from V and 4 bases from J, leaving 10 bases between. Germline V gene sequence: CDR1 SGHDN, CDR2 FVKESK. There are 15 residues in the CDR3. CDR3 amino acids: CASSQGARVTGELFF. The CDR3 region has the DNA TGTGCCAGCAGCCAAGGGGCGCGGGTCACCGGGGAGCTGTTTTTT.

The chain carries TRBV5-6 and TRBJ2-1, with D unclear. The CDR3 loop spans 12 amino acids. Germline V lookup: CDR1 SGHDT, CDR2 YYEEEE. The V end lost 2 bases, the J end lost 8 bases, and 8 bases lay between the germline ends. DNA for the CDR3: TGTGCCAGCAGCTTATATTGGGATGAGCAGTTCTTC. Its protein is CASSLYWDEQFF.

This clone was counted a single time. This chain uses TRBV15 with TRBJ1-1; 9 nucleotides agree with TRBD1. The CDR3 has 15 amino acids. With 3 bases clipped from V and 3 bases from J, the junction kept 5 bases outside the gene matches. Germline CDR1 LNHNV, CDR2 YYDKDF (reference sequence). The CDR3, as DNA: TGTGCCACCAGCAGCTACAGGGGGCAGGACACTGAAGCTTTCTTT. It specifies CATSSYRGQDTEAFF.

V gene TRBV27 combines with J gene TRBJ2-1, with D unclear. Germline CDR1 and CDR2: MNHEY and SMNVEV (reference sequence). V was pared by 4 bases and J by 5 bases, with 3 bases between. The CDR3 runs 11 residues. The CDR3 nucleotides are TGTGCCAGCAGTTGGAACAATGAGCAGTTCTTC. Its protein product is CASSWNNEQFF.

The J gene is TRBJ2-3, the V gene TRBV19; no clear D gene. V lost 6 bases and J lost 0, with 4 bases in between. The CDR3 contains 12 residues. Germline V gives CDR1 LNHDA, CDR2 SQIVND (reference sequence). As DNA, the CDR3 is TGTGCCAGTAGGACTAGCACAGATACGCAGTATTTT. Its translation: CASRTSTDTQYF.

Note on this clone: Additional DNA sequences in this sample encode the identical CDR3. The chain links TRBV20-1 to TRBJ2-7; the D gene is possibly TRBD1 (6 bases). In germline, CDR1 is DFQATT, CDR2 SNEGSKA (reference sequence). V was clipped by 6 bases and J by 3 bases, with 9 bases between them. The CDR3 spans 11 residues. CDR3 sequence (DNA): TGCAGTGCCAGACAGGACTACGAGCAGTACTTC. Residues: CSARQDYEQYF.

The chain joins TRBV7-9 to TRBJ2-7; D may match TRBD1 or TRBD2 (5 bases each). From germline, CDR1 is SEHNR and CDR2 FQNEAQ (reference sequence). The V gene lost 8 bases and the J gene lost 5 bases, with 10 bases spanning the gap. This CDR3 has 11 residues. The CDR3 DNA is TGTGCCAGCGCAGGGAGCGACGAGCAGTACTTC. Residues: CASAGSDEQYF.

The chain couples TRBV29-1 to TRBJ1-2, with TRBD1 matching over 11 bases. The CDR3 has 14 residues. Germline CDR1 reads SQVTM; CDR2 reads ANQGSEA. Trimming removed 7 bases from V and 4 bases from J; junction bases left unmatched: 8. CDR3 DNA sequence: TGCAGCGCGGCCGGGACAGGGGGTACCTATGGCTACACCTTC. As protein: CSAAGTGGTYGYTF.

The chain uses TRBV9 and TRBJ1-6; no reliable D call. This CDR3 contains 15 residues. Germline CDR1 is SGDLS and CDR2 is YYNGEE. Trimming removed 3 bases from V and 8 bases from J, with 15 bases in between. Here the CDR3 reads CASSAPRGGHSPLHF. The CDR3 coding sequence is TGTGCCAGCAGCGCTCCCCGGGGTGGACATTCACCCCTCCACTTT.

The chain links TRBV14 to TRBJ2-7, with no clear D. CDR1 is SGHDN and CDR2 is FVKESK in the germline V gene. This CDR3 has 13 amino acids. Deletions cut 4 bases from V and 2 bases from J, with 9 bases between. As DNA, the CDR3 is TGTGCCAGCAGCCTTAGTACCCCCTACGAGCAGTACTTC. Its translation is CASSLSTPYEQYF.

This clone was detected a few times. A read error may produce the germline difference seen at one junction end. The chain carries TRBV19 and TRBJ1-2, with D hard to call. The CDR3 consists of 11 residues. From germline, CDR1 is LNHDA and CDR2 SQIVND (reference sequence). CDR3: CASSLDYGYTF. CDR3 nucleotides: TGTGCCAGTAGTTTAGACTATGGCTACACCTTC.